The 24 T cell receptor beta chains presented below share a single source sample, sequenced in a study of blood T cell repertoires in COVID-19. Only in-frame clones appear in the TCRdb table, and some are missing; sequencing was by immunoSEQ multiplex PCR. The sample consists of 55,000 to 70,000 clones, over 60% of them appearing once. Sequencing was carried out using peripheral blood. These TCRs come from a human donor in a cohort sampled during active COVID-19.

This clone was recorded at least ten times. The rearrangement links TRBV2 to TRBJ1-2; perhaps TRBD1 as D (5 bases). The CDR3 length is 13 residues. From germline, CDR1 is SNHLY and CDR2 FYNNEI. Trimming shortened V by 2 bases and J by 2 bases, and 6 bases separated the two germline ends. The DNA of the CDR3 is TGTGCCAGCAGTGAACAGGGCAACTATGGCTACACCTTC. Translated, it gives CASSEQGNYGYTF.

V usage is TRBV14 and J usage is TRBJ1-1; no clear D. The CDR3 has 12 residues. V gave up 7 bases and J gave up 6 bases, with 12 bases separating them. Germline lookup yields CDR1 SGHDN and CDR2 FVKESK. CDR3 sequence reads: CASNPIGPEAFF. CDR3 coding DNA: TGTGCCAGCAACCCGATTGGCCCTGAAGCTTTCTTT.

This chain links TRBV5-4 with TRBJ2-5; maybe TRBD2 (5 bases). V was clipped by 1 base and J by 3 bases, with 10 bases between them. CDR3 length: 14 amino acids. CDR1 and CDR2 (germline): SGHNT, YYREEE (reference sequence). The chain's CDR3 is CASSLQAGEETQYF. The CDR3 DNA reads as TGTGCCAGCAGCTTGCAGGCGGGCGAAGAGACCCAGTACTTC.

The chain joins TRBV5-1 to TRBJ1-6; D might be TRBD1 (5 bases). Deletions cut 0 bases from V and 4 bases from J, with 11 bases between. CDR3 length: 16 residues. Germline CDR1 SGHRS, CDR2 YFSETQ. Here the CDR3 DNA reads TGCGCCAGCAGCTTGGCCGGACACCGGTATAATTCACCCCTCCACTTT. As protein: CASSLAGHRYNSPLHF.

The CDR3 DNA follows: TGTGCCAGTAGTCCAACAGGGGAAAACATTCAGTACTTC. Its protein is CASSPTGENIQYF. The rearrangement joins TRBV19 to TRBJ2-4; 7 positions match TRBD1. In germline, CDR1 is LNHDA, CDR2 SQIVND (reference sequence). V trimming: 5 bases; J trimming: 5 bases; junction bases outside the gene matches: 3. The CDR3 sequence is 13 residues long.

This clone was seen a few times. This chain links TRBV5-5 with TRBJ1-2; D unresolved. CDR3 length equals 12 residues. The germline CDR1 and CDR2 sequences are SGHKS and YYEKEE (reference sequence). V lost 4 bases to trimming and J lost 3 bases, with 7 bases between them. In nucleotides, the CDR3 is TGTGCCAGCAGCCCGAGTTACTATGGCTACACCTTC. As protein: CASSPSYYGYTF.

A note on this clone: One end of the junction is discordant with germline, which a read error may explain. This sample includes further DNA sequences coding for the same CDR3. The CDR3 DNA reads as TGCGCCAGCAGCCAAGGGTCGACAGACGACACAGATACGCAATATTTT. Protein sequence: CASSQGSTDDTDTQYF. This chain links TRBV4-3 with TRBJ2-3; the D gene is possibly TRBD1 (5 bases). In germline, CDR1 is LGHNA, CDR2 YSLEER. There are 16 residues in the CDR3.

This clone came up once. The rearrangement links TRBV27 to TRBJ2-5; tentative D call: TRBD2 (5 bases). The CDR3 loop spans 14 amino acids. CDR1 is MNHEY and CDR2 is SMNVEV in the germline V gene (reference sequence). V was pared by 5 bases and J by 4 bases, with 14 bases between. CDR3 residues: CASSPHHTRETQYF. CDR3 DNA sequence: TGTGCCAGCAGTCCCCACCATACTAGAGAGACCCAGTACTTC.

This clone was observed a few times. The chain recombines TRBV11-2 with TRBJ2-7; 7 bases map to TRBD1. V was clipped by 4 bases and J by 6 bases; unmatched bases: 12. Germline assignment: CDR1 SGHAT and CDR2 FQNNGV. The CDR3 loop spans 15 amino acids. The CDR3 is CASSSNPGQMGEQYF. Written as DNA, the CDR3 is TGTGCCAGCAGCTCTAATCCGGGACAGATGGGCGAGCAGTACTTC.

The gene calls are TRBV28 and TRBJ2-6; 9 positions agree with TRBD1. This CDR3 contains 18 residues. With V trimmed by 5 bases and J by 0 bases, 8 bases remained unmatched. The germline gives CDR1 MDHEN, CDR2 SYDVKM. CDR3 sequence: CASSPGGTGNSGANVLTF. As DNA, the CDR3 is TGTGCCAGCAGTCCCGGCGGGACAGGGAACTCTGGGGCCAACGTCCTGACTTTC.

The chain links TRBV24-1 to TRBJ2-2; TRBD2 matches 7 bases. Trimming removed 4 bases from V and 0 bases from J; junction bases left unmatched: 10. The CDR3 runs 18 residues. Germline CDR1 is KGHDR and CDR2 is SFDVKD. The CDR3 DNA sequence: TGTGCCACCAGTGACACTAATACGGGAGGCGCGAACACCGGGGAGCTGTTTTTT. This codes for CATSDTNTGGANTGELFF.

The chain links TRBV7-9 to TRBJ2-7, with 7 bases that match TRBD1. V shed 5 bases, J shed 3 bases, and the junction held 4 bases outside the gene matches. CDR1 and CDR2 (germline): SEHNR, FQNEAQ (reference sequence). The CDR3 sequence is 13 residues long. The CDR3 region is CASSQGQYYEQYF. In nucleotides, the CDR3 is TGTGCCAGCAGCCAGGGACAGTACTACGAGCAGTACTTC.

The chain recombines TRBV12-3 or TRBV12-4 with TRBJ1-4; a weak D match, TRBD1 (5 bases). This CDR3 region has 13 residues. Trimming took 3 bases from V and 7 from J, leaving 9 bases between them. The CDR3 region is CASSLAGFEKLFF. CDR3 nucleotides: TGTGCCAGCAGTTTGGCAGGGTTTGAAAAACTGTTTTTT.

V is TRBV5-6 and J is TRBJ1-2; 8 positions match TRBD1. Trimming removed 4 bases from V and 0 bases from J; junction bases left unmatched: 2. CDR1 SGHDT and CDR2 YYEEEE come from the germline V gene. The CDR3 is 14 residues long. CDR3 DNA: TGTGCCAGCAGCCTGGGACAGGCTAACTATGGCTACACCTTC. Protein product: CASSLGQANYGYTF.

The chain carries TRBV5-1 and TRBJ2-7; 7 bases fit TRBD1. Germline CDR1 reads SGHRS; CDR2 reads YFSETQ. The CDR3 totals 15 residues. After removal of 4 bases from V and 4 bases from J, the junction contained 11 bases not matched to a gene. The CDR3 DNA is TGCGCCAGCAGCCCAACAGGGGCCTCCCCGTACGAGCAGTACTTC. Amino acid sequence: CASSPTGASPYEQYF. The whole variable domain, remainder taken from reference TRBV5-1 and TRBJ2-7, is KAGVTQTPRYLIKTRGQQVTLSCSPISGHRSVSWYQQTPGQGLQFLFEYFSETQRNKGNFPGRFSGRQFSNSRSEMNVSTLELGDSALYLCASSPTGASPYEQYFGPGTRLTVT.

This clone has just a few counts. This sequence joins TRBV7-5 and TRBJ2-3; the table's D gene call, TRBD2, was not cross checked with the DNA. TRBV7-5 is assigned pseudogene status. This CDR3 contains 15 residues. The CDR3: CARSRHGDTTDTQYF. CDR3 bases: TGTGCCAGAAGCCGTCACGGGGATACCACAGATACGCAGTATTTT.

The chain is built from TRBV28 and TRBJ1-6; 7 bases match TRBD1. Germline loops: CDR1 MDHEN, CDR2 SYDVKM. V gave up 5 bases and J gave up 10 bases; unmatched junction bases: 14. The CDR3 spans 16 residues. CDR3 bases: TGTGCCAGCAGTCTAACCCGGTACAGGGGAGGATCACCCCTCCACTTT. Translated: CASSLTRYRGGSPLHF.

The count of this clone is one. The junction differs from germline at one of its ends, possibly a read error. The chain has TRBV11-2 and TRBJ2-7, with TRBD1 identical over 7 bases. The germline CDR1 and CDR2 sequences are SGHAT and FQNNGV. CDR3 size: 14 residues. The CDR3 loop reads CASSVDPGQYEQYF. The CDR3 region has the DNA TGTGCCAGCAGCGTAGACCCGGGACAGTACGAGCAGTACTTC.

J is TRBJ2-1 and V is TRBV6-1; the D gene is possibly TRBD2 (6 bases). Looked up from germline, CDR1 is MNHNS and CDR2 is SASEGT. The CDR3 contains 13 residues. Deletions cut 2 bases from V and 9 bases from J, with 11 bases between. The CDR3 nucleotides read TGTGCCAGCAGTGAATTTGAGCGGGTTGAGCAGTTCTTC. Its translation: CASSEFERVEQFF.

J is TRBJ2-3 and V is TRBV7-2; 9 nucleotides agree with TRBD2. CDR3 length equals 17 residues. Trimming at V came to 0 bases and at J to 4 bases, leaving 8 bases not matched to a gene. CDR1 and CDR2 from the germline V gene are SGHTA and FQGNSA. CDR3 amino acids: CASSLAGLAGSADTQYF. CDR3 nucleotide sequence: TGTGCCAGCAGCTTAGCGGGGCTAGCGGGGAGTGCAGATACGCAGTATTTT.

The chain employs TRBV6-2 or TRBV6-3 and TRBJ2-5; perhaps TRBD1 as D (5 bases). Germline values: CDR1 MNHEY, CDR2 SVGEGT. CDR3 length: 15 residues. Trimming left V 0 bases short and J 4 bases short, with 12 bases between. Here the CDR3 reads CASSYSSGLGETQYF. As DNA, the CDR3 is TGTGCCAGCAGTTACTCTTCAGGGCTGGGAGAGACCCAGTACTTC.

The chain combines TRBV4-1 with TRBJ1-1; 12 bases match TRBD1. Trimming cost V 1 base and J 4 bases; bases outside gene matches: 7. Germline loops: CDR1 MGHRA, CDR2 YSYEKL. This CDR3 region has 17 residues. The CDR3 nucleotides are TGCGCCAGCAGCCAAGTTTTGGGACAGGGGGCTTCCACTGAAGCTTTCTTT. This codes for CASSQVLGQGASTEAFF.

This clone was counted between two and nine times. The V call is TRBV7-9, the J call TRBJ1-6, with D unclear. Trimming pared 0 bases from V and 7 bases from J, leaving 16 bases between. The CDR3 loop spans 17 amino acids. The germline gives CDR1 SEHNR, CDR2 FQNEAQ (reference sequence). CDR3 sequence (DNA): TGTGCCAGCAGCTTAGCAGAACTGACACATCGGAATTCACCCCTCCACTTT. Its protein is CASSLAELTHRNSPLHF.

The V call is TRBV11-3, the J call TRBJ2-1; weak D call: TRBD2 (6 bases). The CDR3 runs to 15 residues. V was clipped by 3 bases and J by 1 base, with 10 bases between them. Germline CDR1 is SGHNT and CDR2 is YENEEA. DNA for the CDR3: TGTGCCAGCAGCTTGGAAGGAGGGTCCTACAATGAGCAGTTCTTC. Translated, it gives CASSLEGGSYNEQFF.